This T cell receptor (beta chain) was profiled in a study of T-cell reconstitution after alpha-beta-depleted transplantation in children. Using unique molecular identifiers, the investigators prepared the TCRbeta library. Via MiXCR, TCRdb re-called the PCR reads, giving one row per CDR3 protein. The sample comprises 600,000 to 700,000 distinct CDR3 sequences, 16% of which are singletons, and 1.1% rests with the top ten. CDR3 length: 18 amino acids. The V gene lost 1 base and the J gene lost 4 bases, with 21 bases spanning the gap. Germline CDR1 and CDR2: SGHAT and FQNNGV. This TCR was sampled from a human donor who donated a stem cell graft to a child with acute myeloid leukemia. This specimen was PBMCs from the stem cell graft donor, taken from the stem cell graft. The rearrangement joins TRBV11-2 to TRBJ2-3; D remains ambiguous. The CDR3 nucleotides read TGTGCCAGCAGCTTAGTCCACAACAGTCGTTTAGGGTCAGATACGCAGTATTTT. Translating it yields CASSLVHNSRLGSDTQYF.